The 3 T cell receptor beta chains in this list originate from one sample, sequenced in a study of naive and memory T cell subsets. The SP2 primer and nested alpha and beta constant region primers amplified ligated cDNA in four rounds. TCRdb passed the 5' RACE reads through MiXCR, listing each CDR3 protein once. The sample contains tens of thousands of distinct CDR3 sequences, more than 7.5% of which appear only once. TCR cDNA received a 3' ligated oligonucleotide that carried a UMI. The receptors come from a female donor in good health.

This clonotype occurred a few times. CDR3 loop: CASRGLIYGYTF. The CDR3 DNA is TGTGCCAGCAGGGGACTCATCTATGGCTACACCTTC. The V and J genes are TRBV5-4 and TRBJ1-2, with D perhaps TRBD1 (5 bases). V gave up 5 bases and J gave up 4 bases, with 9 bases separating them. CDR1 and CDR2 from the germline V gene are SGHNT and YYREEE (reference sequence). The CDR3 is 12 amino acids.

V usage is TRBV6-2 or TRBV6-3 and J usage is TRBJ2-2; D is possibly TRBD1 (6 bases). From germline, CDR1 is MNHEY and CDR2 SVGEGT. This CDR3 comprises 16 residues. V dropped 2 bases and J dropped 8 bases, with 18 bases sitting between them. The CDR3 DNA is TGTGCCAGCAGTTACCCTATTGACAGGTTGGAGGGGGAGCTGTTTTTT. Encoded protein: CASSYPIDRLEGELFF.

Only a few counts were recorded for this clonotype. The rearrangement uses TRBV20-1 and TRBJ2-7; possibly TRBD1 for D (6 bases). With 0 bases removed from V and 0 bases from J, the gap between germline ends came to 12 bases. CDR3 length equals 15 residues. Germline CDR1 is DFQATT and CDR2 is SNEGSKA (reference sequence). CDR3: CSARDWDKVSYEQYF. The DNA of the CDR3 is TGCAGTGCTAGAGATTGGGACAAAGTCTCCTACGAGCAGTACTTC.